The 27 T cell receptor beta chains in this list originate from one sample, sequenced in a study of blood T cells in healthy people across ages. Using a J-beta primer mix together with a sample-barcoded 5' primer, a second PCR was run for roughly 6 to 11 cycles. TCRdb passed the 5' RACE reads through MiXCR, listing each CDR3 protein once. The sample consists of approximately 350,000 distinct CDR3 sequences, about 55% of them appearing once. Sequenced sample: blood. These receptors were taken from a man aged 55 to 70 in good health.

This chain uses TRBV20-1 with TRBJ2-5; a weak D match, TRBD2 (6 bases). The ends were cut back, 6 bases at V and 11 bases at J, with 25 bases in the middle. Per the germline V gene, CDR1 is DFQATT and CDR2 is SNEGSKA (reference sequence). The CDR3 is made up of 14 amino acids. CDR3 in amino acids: CSAAGQGILREQYF. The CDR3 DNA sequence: TGCAGTGCAGCAGGGCAGGGTATCCTTCGGGAGCAGTACTTC.

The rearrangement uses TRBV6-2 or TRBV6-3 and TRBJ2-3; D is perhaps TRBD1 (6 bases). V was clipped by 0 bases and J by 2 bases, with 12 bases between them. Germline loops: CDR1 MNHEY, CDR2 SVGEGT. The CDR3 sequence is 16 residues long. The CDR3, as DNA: TGTGCCAGCAGTTACTCATCCGGACAGCCCACAGATACGCAGTATTTT. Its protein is CASSYSSGQPTDTQYF.

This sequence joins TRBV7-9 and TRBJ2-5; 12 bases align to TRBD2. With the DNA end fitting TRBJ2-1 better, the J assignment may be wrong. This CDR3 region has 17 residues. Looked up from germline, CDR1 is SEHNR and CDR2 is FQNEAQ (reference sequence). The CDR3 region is CASSLEGASGRVDEQFF. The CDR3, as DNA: TGTGCCAGCAGCTTAGAGGGCGCTAGCGGGAGGGTGGATGAGCAGTTCTTC.

The CDR3 DNA reads TGTGCCAGCGGACTGACCGCAGGGGAGACCCAGTACTTC. Encoded protein: CASGLTAGETQYF. J is TRBJ2-5 and V is TRBV2; TRBD1 or TRBD2 may be the D gene (5 bases each). The CDR3 totals 13 residues. Germline CDR1 and CDR2: SNHLY and FYNNEI. The germline V and J ends were trimmed by 8 bases and 5 bases, with 15 bases remaining between them.

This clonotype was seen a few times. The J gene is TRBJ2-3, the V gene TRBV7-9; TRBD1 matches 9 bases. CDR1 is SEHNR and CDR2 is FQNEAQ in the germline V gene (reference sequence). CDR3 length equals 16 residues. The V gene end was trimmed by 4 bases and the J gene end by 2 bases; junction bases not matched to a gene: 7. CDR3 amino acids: CASSSDRDRATDTQYF. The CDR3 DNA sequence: TGTGCCAGCAGCTCCGATCGGGACAGGGCCACAGATACGCAGTATTTT.

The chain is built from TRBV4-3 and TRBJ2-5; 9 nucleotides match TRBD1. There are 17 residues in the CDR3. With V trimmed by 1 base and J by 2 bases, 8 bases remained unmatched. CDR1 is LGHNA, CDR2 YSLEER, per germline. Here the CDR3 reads CASSQGPGQGLQETQYF. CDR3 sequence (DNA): TGCGCCAGCAGCCAAGGGCCAGGACAGGGGCTTCAAGAGACCCAGTACTTC.

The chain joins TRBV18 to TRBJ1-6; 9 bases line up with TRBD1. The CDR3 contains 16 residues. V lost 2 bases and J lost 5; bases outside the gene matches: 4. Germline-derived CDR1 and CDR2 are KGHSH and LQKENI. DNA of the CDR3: TGTGCCAGCTCACCAGGACAGGGGAACGATAATTCACCCCTCCACTTT. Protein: CASSPGQGNDNSPLHF.

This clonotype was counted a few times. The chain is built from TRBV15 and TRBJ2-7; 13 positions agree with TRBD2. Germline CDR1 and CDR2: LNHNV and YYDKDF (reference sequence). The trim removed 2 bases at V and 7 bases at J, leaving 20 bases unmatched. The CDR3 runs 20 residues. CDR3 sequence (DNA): TGTGCCACCAGCAGATCCCTTGCGGGACTAGCGGGACCCCGCGGCTGGGAGCAGTACTTC. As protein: CATSRSLAGLAGPRGWEQYF.

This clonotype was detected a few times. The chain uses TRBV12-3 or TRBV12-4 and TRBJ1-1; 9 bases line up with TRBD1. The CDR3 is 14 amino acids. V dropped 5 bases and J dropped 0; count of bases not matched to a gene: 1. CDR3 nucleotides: TGTGCCAGCAGTCGGGACAGGGTGAACACTGAAGCTTTCTTT. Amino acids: CASSRDRVNTEAFF.

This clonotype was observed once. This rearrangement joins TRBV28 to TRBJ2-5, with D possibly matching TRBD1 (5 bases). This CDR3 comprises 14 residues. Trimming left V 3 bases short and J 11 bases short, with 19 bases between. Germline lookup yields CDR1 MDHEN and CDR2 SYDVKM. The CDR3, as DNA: TGTGCCAGCAGTTTGGGGCAGTCCCCGAATGAGCAGTACTTC. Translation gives CASSLGQSPNEQYF.

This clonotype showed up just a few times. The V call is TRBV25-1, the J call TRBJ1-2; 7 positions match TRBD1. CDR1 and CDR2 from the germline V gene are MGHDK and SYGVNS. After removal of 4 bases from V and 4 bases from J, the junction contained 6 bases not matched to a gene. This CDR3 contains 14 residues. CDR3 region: CASSVGGAIYGYTF. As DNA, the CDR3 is TGTGCCAGCAGTGTAGGGGGCGCGATCTATGGCTACACCTTC.

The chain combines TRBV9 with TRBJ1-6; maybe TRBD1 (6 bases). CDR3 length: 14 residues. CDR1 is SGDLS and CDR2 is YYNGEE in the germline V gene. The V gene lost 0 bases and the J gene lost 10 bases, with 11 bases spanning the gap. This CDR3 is CASSVGRGGSPLHF. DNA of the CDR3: TGTGCCAGCAGCGTAGGCAGGGGAGGCTCACCCCTCCACTTT.

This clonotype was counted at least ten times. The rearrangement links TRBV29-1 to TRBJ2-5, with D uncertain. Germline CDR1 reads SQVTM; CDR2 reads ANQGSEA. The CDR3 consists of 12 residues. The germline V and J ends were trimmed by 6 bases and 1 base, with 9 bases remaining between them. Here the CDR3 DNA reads TGCAGCGTAAGATCCGGCCAAGAGACCCAGTACTTC. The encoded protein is CSVRSGQETQYF. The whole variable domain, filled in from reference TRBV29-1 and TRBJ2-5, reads SAVISQKPSRDICQRGTSLTIQCQVDSQVTMMFWYRQQPGQSLTLIATANQGSEATYESGFVIDKFPISRPNLTFSTLTVSNMSPEDSSIYLCSVRSGQETQYFGPGTRLLVL.

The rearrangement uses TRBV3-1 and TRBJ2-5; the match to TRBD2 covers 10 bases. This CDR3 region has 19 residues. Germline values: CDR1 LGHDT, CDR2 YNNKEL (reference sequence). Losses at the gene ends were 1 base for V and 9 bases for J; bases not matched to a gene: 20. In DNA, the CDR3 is TGTGCCAGCAGCCAAGGGATTAGCGGGGGGCCTCGGCTGGTGGAGGCCCAGTACTTC. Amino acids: CASSQGISGGPRLVEAQYF.

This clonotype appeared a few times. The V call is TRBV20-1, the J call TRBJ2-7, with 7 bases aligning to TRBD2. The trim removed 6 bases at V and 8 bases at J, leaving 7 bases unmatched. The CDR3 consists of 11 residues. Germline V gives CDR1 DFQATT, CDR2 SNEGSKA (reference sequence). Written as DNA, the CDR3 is TGCAGTGCCTTGGGGGGGGATAAGCAGTACTTC. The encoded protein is CSALGGDKQYF.

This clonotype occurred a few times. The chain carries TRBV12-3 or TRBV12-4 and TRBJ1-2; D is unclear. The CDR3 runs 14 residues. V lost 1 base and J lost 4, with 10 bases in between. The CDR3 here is CASSLGQPLYGYTF. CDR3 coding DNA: TGTGCCAGCAGTTTAGGGCAGCCCCTCTATGGCTACACCTTC.

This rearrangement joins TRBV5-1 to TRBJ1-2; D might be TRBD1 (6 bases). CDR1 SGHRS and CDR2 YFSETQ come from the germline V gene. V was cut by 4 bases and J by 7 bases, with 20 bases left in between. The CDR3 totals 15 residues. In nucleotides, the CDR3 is TGCGCCAGCAGCCCCGGACAGAAGGTCCTCGTTGGCTACACCTTC. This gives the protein CASSPGQKVLVGYTF. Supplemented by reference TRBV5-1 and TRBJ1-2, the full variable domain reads KAGVTQTPRYLIKTRGQQVTLSCSPISGHRSVSWYQQTPGQGLQFLFEYFSETQRNKGNFPGRFSGRQFSNSRSEMNVSTLELGDSALYLCASSPGQKVLVGYTFGSGTRLTVV.

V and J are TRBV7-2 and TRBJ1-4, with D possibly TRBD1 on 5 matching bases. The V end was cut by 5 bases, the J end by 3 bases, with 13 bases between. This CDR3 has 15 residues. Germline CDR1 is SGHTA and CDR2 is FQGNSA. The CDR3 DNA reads TGTGCCAGCAGCCCCCAGGGACTCCCTAATGAAAAACTGTTTTTT. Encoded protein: CASSPQGLPNEKLFF. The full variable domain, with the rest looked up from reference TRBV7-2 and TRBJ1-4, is GAGVSQSPSNKVTEKGKDVELRCDPISGHTALYWYRQSLGQGLEFLIYFQGNSAPDKSGLPSDRFSAERTGGSVSTLTIQRTQQEDSAVYLCASSPQGLPNEKLFFGSGTQLSVL.

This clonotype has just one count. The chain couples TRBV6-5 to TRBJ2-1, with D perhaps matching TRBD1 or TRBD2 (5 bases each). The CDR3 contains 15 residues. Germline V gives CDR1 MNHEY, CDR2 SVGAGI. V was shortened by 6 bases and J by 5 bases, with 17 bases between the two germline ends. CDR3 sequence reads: CASSPQGPVNNEQFF. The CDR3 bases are TGTGCCAGCAGCCCCCAGGGACCCGTGAACAATGAGCAGTTCTTC.

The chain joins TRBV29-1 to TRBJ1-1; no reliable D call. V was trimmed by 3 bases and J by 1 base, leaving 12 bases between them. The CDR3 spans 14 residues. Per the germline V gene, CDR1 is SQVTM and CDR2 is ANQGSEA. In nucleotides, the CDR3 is TGCAGCGTTGAGTCGGGTTTTGGGAACACTGAAGCTTTCTTT. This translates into CSVESGFGNTEAFF.

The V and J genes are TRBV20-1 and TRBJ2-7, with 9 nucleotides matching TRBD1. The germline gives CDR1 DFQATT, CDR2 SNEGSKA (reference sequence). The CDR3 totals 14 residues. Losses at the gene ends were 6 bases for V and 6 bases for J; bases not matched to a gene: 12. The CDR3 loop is CSASQGQGPFEQYF. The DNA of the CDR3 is TGCAGTGCGTCTCAGGGACAGGGCCCCTTCGAGCAGTACTTC.

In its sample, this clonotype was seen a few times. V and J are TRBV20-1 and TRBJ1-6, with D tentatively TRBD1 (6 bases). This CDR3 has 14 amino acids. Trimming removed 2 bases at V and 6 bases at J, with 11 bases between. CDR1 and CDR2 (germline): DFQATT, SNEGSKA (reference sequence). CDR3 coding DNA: TGCAGTGCTAGACCCGGACAGCTTAATTCACCCCTCCACTTT. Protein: CSARPGQLNSPLHF.

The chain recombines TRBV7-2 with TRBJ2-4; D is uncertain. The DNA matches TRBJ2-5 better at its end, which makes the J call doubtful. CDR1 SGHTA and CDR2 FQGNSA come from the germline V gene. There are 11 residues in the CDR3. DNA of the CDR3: TGTGCCAGCAGCGCCGACGGGACCCAGTACTTC. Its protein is CASSADGTQYF.

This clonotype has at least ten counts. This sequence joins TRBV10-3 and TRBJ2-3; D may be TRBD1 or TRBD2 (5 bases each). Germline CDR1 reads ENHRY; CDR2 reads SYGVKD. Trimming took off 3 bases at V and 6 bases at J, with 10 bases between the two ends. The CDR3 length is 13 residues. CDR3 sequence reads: CAISDRGSDTQYF. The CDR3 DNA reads TGTGCCATCAGTGACCGGGGCTCCGATACGCAGTATTTT.

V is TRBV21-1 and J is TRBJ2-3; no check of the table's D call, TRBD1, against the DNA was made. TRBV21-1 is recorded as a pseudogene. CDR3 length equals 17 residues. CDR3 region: CASSKERGHPGTDTPYF. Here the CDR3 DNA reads TGTGCCAGCAGCAAAGAAAGAGGACACCCGGGGACAGATACGCCGTATTTT.

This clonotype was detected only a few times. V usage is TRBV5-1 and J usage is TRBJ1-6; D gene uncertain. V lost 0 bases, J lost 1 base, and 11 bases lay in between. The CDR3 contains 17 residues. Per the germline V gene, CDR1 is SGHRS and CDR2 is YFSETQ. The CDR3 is CASSLDPSRSYNSPLHF. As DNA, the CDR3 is TGCGCCAGCAGCTTGGACCCAAGTAGATCCTATAATTCACCCCTCCACTTT.

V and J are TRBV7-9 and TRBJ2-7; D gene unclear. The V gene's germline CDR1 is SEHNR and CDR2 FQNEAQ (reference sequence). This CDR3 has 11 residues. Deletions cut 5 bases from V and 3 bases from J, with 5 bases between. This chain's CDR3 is CASSHDYEQYF. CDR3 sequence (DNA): TGTGCCAGCAGCCATGACTACGAGCAGTACTTC.